This TCR beta chain is drawn from a study of blood T cell repertoires in COVID-19. The wider study: From the United States, Italy and Spain came samples of acute and convalescent COVID-19. PBMCs, B-cell-depleted T cells, or T cells were the source of the cDNA or gDNA that made up the material.

Source study methods: Amplifying reference gene primers gave estimates of nucleated cell counts. Only in-frame clones appear in the TCRdb table, and some are missing; sequencing was by immunoSEQ multiplex PCR. V, J and clone size are those of that table, while D and trimming were read from the DNA. The repertoire includes around 280,000 clones, around 90% of them detected once, and about 2.2% sits in the top ten. The junction had 6 bases not matched to a gene; V was cut back by 6 bases and J by 8 bases. There are 15 residues in the CDR3. Germline V lookup: CDR1 SNHLY, CDR2 FYNNEI. The receptor's source is a woman between 50 and 59 years old who had recovered from COVID-19. The V call is TRBV2, the J call TRBJ2-1; 14 positions agree with TRBD2. Sequenced: peripheral blood. The CDR3 sequence is CASRLTSGRAHEQFF. The CDR3 nucleotides read TGTGCCAGCAGGCTGACTAGCGGGAGGGCCCATGAGCAGTTCTTC.